The clone carrying this T cell receptor beta chain was seen just once. Its antigen is still unknown. The entry originates in a study of shared clonotypes between healthy human individuals. Study details: Donors consisted of two women and three men between 18 and 49.

Profiled with immunoSEQ multiplex PCR; TCRdb holds only in-frame clones, not every one. The data show roughly 2,500,000 clones, over 85% seen once. Study-wide points: Among several donors, roughly 5.5% of naive CD4 clonotypes were found in common. Measured sharing among donors was expected to vary with sequencing depth.

CD45RA-negative memory and CD45RA+ naive subsets were split from the CD4+ cells. CDR1 SGHAT and CDR2 FQNNGV come from the germline V gene. CDR3 length: 15 residues. V lost 5 bases and J lost 0, with 11 bases in between. V is TRBV11-2 and J is TRBJ1-3, with no clear D. This sequence originates from a man between 18 and 35 years old in good health. Some clones in this sample may be carry-over from other donors' samples. Sequencing was carried out using naive CD4+ T cells from PBMCs. The subset denotes: CD45RA+ positively selected. CDR3: CASSPDGLSGNTIYF. The CDR3 coding sequence is TGTGCCAGCAGCCCGGACGGTCTCTCTGGAAACACCATATATTTT. Drawing the rest from reference TRBV11-2 and TRBJ1-3, the complete variable domain is EAGVAQSPRYKIIEKRQSVAFWCNPISGHATLYWYQQILGQGPKLLIQFQNNGVVDDSQLPKDRFSAERLKGVDSTLKIQPAKLEDSAVYLCASSPDGLSGNTIYFGEGSWLTVV.